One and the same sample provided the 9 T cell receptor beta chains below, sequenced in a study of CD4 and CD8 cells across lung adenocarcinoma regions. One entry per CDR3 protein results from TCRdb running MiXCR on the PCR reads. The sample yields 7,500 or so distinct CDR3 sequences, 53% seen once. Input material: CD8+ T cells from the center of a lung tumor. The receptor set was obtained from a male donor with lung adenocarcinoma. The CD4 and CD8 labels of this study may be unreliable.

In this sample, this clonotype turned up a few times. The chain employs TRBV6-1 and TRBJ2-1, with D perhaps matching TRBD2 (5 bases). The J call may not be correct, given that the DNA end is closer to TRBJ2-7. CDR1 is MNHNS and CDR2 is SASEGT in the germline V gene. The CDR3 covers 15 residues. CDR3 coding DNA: TGTGCCAGCAGCCCACGGGCGGGTACACCGTACGAGCAGTACTTC. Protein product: CASSPRAGTPYEQYF.

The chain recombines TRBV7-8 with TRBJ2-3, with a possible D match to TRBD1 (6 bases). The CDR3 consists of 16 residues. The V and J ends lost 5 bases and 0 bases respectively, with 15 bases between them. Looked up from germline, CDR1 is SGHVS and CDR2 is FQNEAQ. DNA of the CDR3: TGTGCCAGCAGCCCGAGGACAGTAACTAGCACAGATACGCAGTATTTT. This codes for CASSPRTVTSTDTQYF.

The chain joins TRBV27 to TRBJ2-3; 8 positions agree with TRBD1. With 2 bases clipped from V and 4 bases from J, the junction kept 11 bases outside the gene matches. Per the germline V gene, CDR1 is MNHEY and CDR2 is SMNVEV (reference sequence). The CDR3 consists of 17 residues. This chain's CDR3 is CASSLTILSTGADTQYF. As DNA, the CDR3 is TGTGCCAGCAGTTTAACCATATTATCGACAGGGGCAGATACGCAGTATTTT.

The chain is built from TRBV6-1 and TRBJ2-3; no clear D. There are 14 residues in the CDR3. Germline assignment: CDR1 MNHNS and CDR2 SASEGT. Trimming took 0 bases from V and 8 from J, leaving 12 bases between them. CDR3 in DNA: TGTGCCAGCAGTGAAGCCTACGGTTTCGGTACGCAGTATTTT. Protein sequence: CASSEAYGFGTQYF.

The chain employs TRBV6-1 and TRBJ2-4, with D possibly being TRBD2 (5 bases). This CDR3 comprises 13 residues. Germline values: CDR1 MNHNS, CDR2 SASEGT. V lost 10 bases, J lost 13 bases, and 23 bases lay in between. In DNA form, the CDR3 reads TGTGCCACGGGGATGTGTAGCAAAAATATGCAGTACTTC. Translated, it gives CATGMCSKNMQYF.

The CDR3 spells CASSETGDTQYF. CDR3 coding DNA: TGCGCCAGCAGTGAAACGGGCGATACGCAGTATTTT. The V call is TRBV10-2, the J call TRBJ2-3; D call uncertain. The CDR3 has 12 amino acids. From germline, CDR1 is WSHSY and CDR2 SAAADI. V lost 3 bases and J 6 bases, leaving 7 bases between the germline ends.

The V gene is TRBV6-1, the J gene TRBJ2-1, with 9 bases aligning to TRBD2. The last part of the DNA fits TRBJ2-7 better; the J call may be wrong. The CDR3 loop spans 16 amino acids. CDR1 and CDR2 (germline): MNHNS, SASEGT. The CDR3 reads CASSDLAGVFPYEQYF. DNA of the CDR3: TGTGCCAGCAGTGATTTAGCGGGAGTCTTCCCCTACGAGCAGTACTTC.

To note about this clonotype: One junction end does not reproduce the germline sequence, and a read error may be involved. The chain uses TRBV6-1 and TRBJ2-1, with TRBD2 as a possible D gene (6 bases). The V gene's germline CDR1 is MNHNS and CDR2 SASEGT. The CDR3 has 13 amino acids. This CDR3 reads CASREARDSEQFF. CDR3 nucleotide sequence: TGTGCCAGCAGGGAAGCCCGGGACTCTGAGCAGTTCTTC.

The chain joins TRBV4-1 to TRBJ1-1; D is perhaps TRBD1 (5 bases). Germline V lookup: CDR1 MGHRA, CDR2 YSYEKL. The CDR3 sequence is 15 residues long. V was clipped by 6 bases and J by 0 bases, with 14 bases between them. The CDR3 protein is CASSYLGGLNTEAFF. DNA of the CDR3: TGCGCCAGCAGTTATTTGGGGGGATTGAACACTGAAGCTTTCTTT.